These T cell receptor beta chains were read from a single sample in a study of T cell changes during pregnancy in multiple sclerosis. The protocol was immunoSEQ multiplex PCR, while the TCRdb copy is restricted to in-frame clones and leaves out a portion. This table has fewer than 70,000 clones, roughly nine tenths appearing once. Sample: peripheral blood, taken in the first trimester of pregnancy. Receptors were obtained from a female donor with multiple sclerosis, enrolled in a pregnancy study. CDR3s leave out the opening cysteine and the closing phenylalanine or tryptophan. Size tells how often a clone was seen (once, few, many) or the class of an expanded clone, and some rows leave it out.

ASSLEMRNTEAF	TRBV7-6	few	TRBJ1-1
ASSPRQGRNTEAF	TRBV9	.	TRBJ1-1
ASRSDRKYGYT	TRBV11-2	.	TRBJ1-2
ASSLQTQITEAF	TRBV5-5	.	TRBJ1-1
ASSFNQGQGGSTNEKLF	TRBV18	.	TRBJ1-4
ASSIRLQDTQY	TRBV27	.	TRBJ2-3
AWSSGGEQPQH	TRBV30	.	TRBJ1-5
ASSLLAGNNEQF	TRBV11-2	.	TRBJ2-1
ASSLVSSSDTQY	TRBV5-1	.	TRBJ2-3
ASSPPGGAEGYT	TRBV19	.	TRBJ1-2
ASSLVAGSSYNEQF	TRBV5-1	.	TRBJ2-1
ASSPDRWSGNTIY	TRBV7-9	.	TRBJ1-3
ASSLPSGTRPREQY	TRBV27	.	TRBJ2-7
ASSFLTGLQLNEQF	TRBV5-1	.	TRBJ2-1
ASSAYSSGNTIY	TRBV27	.	TRBJ1-3
ASSLSGVTPGAF	TRBV27	.	TRBJ1-1
ASSVLGVGPQH	TRBV6-5	.	TRBJ1-5
ASSYSGTVNSPLH	TRBV6-5	.	TRBJ1-6
ASSLRGGGSYEQY	TRBV7-2	.	TRBJ2-7
ASSSRRGGPGELF	TRBV7-2	.	TRBJ2-2
ASSVGQLAWEQY	TRBV9	.	TRBJ2-7
ASSPASGTRGTDTQY	TRBV18	.	TRBJ2-3
AWSRQTYTEAF	TRBV30	few	TRBJ1-1
ASSLVGLVGKETQY	TRBV5-4	once	TRBJ2-5
ASTRNTDTQY	TRBV7-2	.	TRBJ2-3
SVDTGKYYGYT	TRBV29-1	.	TRBJ1-2
ASSSVAGDVNEQF	TRBV27	once	TRBJ2-1
ASSRAAGGTDTQY	TRBV7-9	.	TRBJ2-3
ASSLRGHSEKLF	TRBV7-8	.	TRBJ1-4
ASNGKTSGGDVDEQF	TRBV2	.	TRBJ2-1
ASSGDRGFSGANVLT	TRBV9	.	TRBJ2-6
ASSSLGGRAEAF	TRBV6-5	.	TRBJ1-1
ATQDRMNTGELF	TRBV15	.	TRBJ2-2
ASSNKMDSRQTSSYEQY	TRBV21-1	.	TRBJ2-7
ASSQDLGRQGGNTIY	TRBV4-1	once	TRBJ1-3
ASRKTGGDYGYT	TRBV19	.	TRBJ1-2
ASRSQEEAF	TRBV6-5	.	TRBJ1-1
ASSSFVRPSETQY	TRBV5-6	once	TRBJ2-5
ASSGLAGYNEQF	TRBV19	few	TRBJ2-1
ASSVGGQGQETQY	TRBV9	.	TRBJ2-5
ATARGQRNTEAF	TRBV7-9	.	TRBJ1-1
ASSLMRANTEAF	TRBV6-1	once	TRBJ1-1
ASSSLPGDTGELF	TRBV2	.	TRBJ2-2
ASSNRVDNSPLH	TRBV16	.	TRBJ1-6
ASSLNMNTEAF	TRBV13	.	TRBJ1-1
ASRTGTSFYNEQF	TRBV10-2	.	TRBJ2-1
ASSPNRVLGDEQF	TRBV19	.	TRBJ2-1
ASSYPGERVNQPQH	TRBV6-5	.	TRBJ1-5
ASSRGGTGELF	TRBV7-3	.	TRBJ2-2
AWSEQENSYT	TRBV30	.	TRBJ1-2
ASTQTSVSEKLF	TRBV19	.	TRBJ1-4
ASSYLTGTDTQY	TRBV28	.	TRBJ2-3
ASSPGNEKLF	TRBV7-2	.	TRBJ1-4
AISEETSGRAVGTDTQY	TRBV10-3	.	TRBJ2-3